This T cell receptor (beta chain) emerged from a study of shared clonotypes between healthy human individuals. The V and J ends lost 6 bases and 6 bases respectively, with 11 bases between them. CDR3 length equals 13 residues. The germline V gene encodes CDR1 ENHRY and CDR2 SYGVKD. Clones were sequenced by immunoSEQ multiplex PCR, and TCRdb holds only the in-frame ones, with some missing. The sample shows hundreds of thousands of clones, nearly 95% of them seen only once. Positive CCR7 selection of CD45RO-negative cells yielded the naive CD8 cells, and terminally differentiated effector memory CD45RA+ cells were excluded.

Specimen: naive CD8+ T cells sorted from blood. The rearrangement uses TRBV10-3 and TRBJ1-4, with D uncertain. This clonotype originated in a man aged 25 to 40 in good health. CDR3 in amino acids: CAISGIDDEKLFF. The CDR3 coding sequence is TGTGCCATCAGCGGGATTGACGATGAAAAACTGTTTTTT.